Presented here are 11 T cell receptor beta chains from one specimen sequenced in a study of T cells in Graves' hyperthyroidism and ophthalmopathy. Amplified regions were TCR beta CDR3 sequences from RNA transcripts. A first-round RT-PCR of the TCR CDR3 used the HTBI primer set. From the multiplex PCR reads, TCRdb called clonotypes with MiXCR, one entry per CDR3 protein. Here the sample spans hundreds of thousands of distinct CDR3 sequences, roughly 40% being singletons. Sequencing was performed on blood. Every receptor here comes from a young man with Graves' hyperthyroidism.

The genes are TRBV20-1 and TRBJ2-5; the D gene is possibly TRBD2 (5 bases). CDR1 DFQATT and CDR2 SNEGSKA come from the germline V gene (reference sequence). V lost 5 bases, J lost 2 bases, and 12 bases lay in between. The CDR3 is made up of 13 amino acids. The CDR3 DNA reads TGCAGTGCTGACTATCCGGGACAAGAGACCCAGTACTTC. It yields the protein CSADYPGQETQYF.

Many counts were recorded for this clonotype. The CDR3 bases are TGTGCCAGCAGTGAATTCGAGGCGGCCAGAGAAGAGACCCAGTACTTC. This encodes CASSEFEAAREETQYF. The chain uses TRBV25-1 and TRBJ2-5; D ambiguous. The CDR3 is made up of 16 amino acids. V lost 1 base and J 3 bases, leaving 15 bases between the germline ends. Germline loops: CDR1 MGHDK, CDR2 SYGVNS.

V and J are TRBV15 and TRBJ1-6, with D possibly being TRBD1 (6 bases). Germline CDR1 reads LNHNV; CDR2 reads YYDKDF (reference sequence). V was shortened by 3 bases and J by 9 bases, with 15 bases between the two germline ends. The CDR3 covers 15 residues. As DNA, the CDR3 is TGTGCCACCAGCAGCCTGGACAGCAAAGCTTCACCCCTCCACTTT. Amino acid sequence: CATSSLDSKASPLHF.

This chain links TRBV5-6 with TRBJ2-7, with TRBD1 matching 10 bases. V was pared by 0 bases and J by 4 bases, with 7 bases of the junction left unmatched. This CDR3 spans 16 amino acids. Germline V gene sequence: CDR1 SGHDT, CDR2 YYEEEE. The CDR3 here is CASSLEWDRGLYEQYF. The CDR3 DNA reads as TGTGCCAGCAGCTTGGAATGGGACAGGGGATTATACGAGCAGTACTTC.

This clonotype was recorded many times. The chain employs TRBV11-2 and TRBJ1-6; 9 bases are a match to TRBD1. After removal of 4 bases from V and 10 bases from J, the junction contained 8 bases not matched to a gene. Germline V CDR1 and CDR2: SGHAT, FQNNGV. This CDR3 region has 15 residues. CDR3 loop: CASSSSGTGTSPLHF. In DNA form, the CDR3 reads TGTGCCAGCAGCTCGTCCGGGACAGGGACGTCACCCCTCCACTTT. Looking up the rest from reference TRBV11-2 and TRBJ1-6 gives the full variable domain: EAGVAQSPRYKIIEKRQSVAFWCNPISGHATLYWYQQILGQGPKLLIQFQNNGVVDDSQLPKDRFSAERLKGVDSTLKIQPAKLEDSAVYLCASSSSGTGTSPLHFGNGTRLTVT.

This sequence joins TRBV7-2 and TRBJ2-7, with D possibly TRBD2 on 5 matching bases. V was clipped by 4 bases and J by 2 bases, with 12 bases between them. The CDR3 spans 14 residues. The germline V gene has CDR1 SGHTA and CDR2 FQGNSA. This CDR3 is CASSSTGFPYEQYF. The CDR3, as DNA: TGTGCCAGCAGCTCCACGGGGTTTCCCTACGAGCAGTACTTC.

There are many counts of this clonotype. The chain is built from TRBV7-8 and TRBJ2-5; D might be TRBD1 (5 bases). Per germline, CDR1 SGHVS and CDR2 FQNEAQ. Trimming stripped 2 bases from V and 2 bases from J, with 9 bases between. This CDR3 spans 14 amino acids. The CDR3 region is CASSLWTSQETQYF. As DNA, the CDR3 is TGTGCCAGCAGCTTATGGACATCGCAAGAGACCCAGTACTTC.

The V gene is TRBV4-3, the J gene TRBJ1-4, with 9 bases lining up with TRBD1. The germline V gene has CDR1 LGHNA and CDR2 YSLEER. The V gene end was trimmed by 0 bases and the J gene end by 7 bases; junction bases not matched to a gene: 9. The CDR3 totals 17 residues. The CDR3 DNA sequence: TGCGCCAGCAGCCAAGAGGGGGACGGGACAGGGCGTGAAAAACTGTTTTTT. Residues: CASSQEGDGTGREKLFF.

This clonotype was picked up many times. This chain links TRBV7-2 with TRBJ1-3, with D possibly being TRBD1 (6 bases). V shed 3 bases and J shed 4 bases, with 13 bases lying between them. CDR1 SGHTA and CDR2 FQGNSA come from the germline V gene. The CDR3 has 15 residues. The CDR3 DNA reads TGTGCCAGCAGCTTTACCACAGGGACGGGAAACACCATATATTTT. The encoded protein is CASSFTTGTGNTIYF.

This clonotype was seen more than once but under ten times. This chain uses TRBV11-3 with TRBJ1-2; the D is unclear. The CDR3 covers 13 residues. Trimming left V 1 base short and J 5 bases short, with 8 bases between. Germline lookup yields CDR1 SGHNT and CDR2 YENEEA. Here the CDR3 DNA reads TGTGCCAGCAGCTTAGGGAGTGGGTATGGCTACACCTTC. Translation: CASSLGSGYGYTF.

V and J are TRBV25-1 and TRBJ2-6; D call uncertain. CDR1 is MGHDK, CDR2 SYGVNS, per germline. V gave up 6 bases and J gave up 2 bases, with 11 bases separating them. The CDR3 totals 15 residues. CDR3 residues: CASRVFATGANVLTF. The DNA for the CDR3 is TGTGCCAGCAGGGTGTTTGCGACTGGGGCCAACGTCCTGACTTTC.